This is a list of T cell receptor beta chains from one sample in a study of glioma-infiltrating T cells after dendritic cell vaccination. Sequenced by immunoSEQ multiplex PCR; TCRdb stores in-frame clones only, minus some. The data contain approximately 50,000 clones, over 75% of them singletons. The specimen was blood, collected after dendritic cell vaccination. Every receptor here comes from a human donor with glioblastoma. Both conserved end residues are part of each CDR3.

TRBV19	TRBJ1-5	CASSTKQADNQPQHF
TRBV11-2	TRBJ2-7	CASSLLAGVSYEQYF
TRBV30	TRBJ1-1	CAWSPEREAFF
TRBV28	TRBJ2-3	CASSHLGLAGSDTQYF
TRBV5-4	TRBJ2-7	CASSPGGRGYEQYF
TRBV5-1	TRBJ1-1	CASSLVNGTGNTEAFF
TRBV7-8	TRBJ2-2	CASSPRPSGLARNTGELFF
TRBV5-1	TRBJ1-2	CASSLTGQGYGYTF
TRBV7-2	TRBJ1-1	CASSMGQFTEAFF
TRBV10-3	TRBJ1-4	CATKGLGGPNNEKLFF
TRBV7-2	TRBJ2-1	CASSLMGLAAWEQFF
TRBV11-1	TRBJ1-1	CASSLTGQGLNTEAFF
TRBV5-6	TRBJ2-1	CASSSVSSGEQFF
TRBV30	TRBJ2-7	CAWSHSTGWGYEQYF
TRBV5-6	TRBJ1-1	CASSVNRGGPTEAFF
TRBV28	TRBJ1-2	CASSFPEGSRPGDGYTF
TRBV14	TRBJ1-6	CASSRAFPGSPLHF
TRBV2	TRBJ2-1	CASRYIAGGEQFF
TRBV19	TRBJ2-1	CASSPSPLAKEQFF
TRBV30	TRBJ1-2	CAWSWRPGQPVYGYTF
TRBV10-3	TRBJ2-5	CAISGGLAGERETQYF
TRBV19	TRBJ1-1	CASSIGFGGRAFF
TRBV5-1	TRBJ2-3	CASSFTSRDTQYF
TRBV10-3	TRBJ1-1	CAISGQGRKKDTEAFF
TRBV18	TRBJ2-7	CASRPGTSGYEQYF
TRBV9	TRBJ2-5	CASSVTSGSSETQYF
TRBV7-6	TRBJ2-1	CASSGPRGFDNEQFF
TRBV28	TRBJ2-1	CASSGVASSREQFF
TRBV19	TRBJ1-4	CASSNFVGGTSVAELFF
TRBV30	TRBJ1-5	CAWSVQINQPQHF
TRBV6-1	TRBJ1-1	CASSYSPAFF
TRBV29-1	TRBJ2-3	CSVRGVDYRGFDTQYF
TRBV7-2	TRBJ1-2	CASSPRDWAGSYGYTF
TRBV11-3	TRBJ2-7	CASSLTGSDEQYF
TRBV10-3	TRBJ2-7	CAISEPGQGYEQYF
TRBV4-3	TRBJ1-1	CASSLTGYTEAFF
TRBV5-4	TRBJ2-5	CASSTREVGETQYF
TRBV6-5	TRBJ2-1	CASSYSTGGNNEQFF
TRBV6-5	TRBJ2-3	CASSYPGTGVTDTQYF
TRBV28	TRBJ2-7	CASSPGDYEQYF
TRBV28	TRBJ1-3	CASSLVQGTGNTIYF
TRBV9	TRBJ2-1	CASSVDSRNEQFF
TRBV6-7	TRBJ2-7	CASSYGDRAFSYEQYF
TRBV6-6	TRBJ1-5	CASRLRGFEQPQHF
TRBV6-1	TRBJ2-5	CASSEAYQRWETQYF
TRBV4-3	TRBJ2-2	CASSQEARTGELFF
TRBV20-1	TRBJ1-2	CSVSLLYGYTF
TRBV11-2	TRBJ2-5	CASSLAVAAQETQYF
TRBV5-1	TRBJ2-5	CASKDQRGQETQYF
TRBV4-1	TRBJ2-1	CASSQDGLAGGMSYNEQFF
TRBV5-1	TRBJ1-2	CASSSGAEFNGYTF
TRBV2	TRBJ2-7	CASTVTPGSYEQYF
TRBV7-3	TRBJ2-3	CASSRQVDASDTQYF
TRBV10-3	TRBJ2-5	CAISDRETQYF
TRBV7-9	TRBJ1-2	CASSPDRIYGYTF
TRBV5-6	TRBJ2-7	CASSLPGRGISYEQYF
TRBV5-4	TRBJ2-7	CASSLEVETYEQYF
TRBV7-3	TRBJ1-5	CASTQGTNQPQHF